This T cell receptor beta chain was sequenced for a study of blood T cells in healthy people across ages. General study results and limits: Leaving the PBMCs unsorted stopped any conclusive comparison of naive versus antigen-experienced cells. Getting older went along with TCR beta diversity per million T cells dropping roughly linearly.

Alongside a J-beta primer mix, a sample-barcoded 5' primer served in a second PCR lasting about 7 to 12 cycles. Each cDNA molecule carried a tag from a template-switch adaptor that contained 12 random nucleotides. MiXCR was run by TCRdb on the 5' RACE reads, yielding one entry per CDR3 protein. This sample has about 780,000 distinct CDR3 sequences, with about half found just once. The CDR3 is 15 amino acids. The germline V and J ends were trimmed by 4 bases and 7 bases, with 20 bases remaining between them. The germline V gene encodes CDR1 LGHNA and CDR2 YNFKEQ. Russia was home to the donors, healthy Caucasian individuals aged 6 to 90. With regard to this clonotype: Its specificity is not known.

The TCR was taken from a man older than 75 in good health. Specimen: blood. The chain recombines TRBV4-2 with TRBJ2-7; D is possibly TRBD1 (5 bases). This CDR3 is CASSRAWGPSWEQYF. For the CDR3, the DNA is TGTGCCAGCAGCCGAGCGTGGGGCCCGAGCTGGGAGCAGTACTTC.